These T cell receptor beta chains were read from a single sample in a study of blood T cell repertoires in COVID-19. The method was immunoSEQ multiplex PCR; TCRdb's version includes in-frame clones alone and lacks a portion of them. The sample contains 75,000 to 85,000 clones, 88% of which appear only once. Input material: peripheral blood. Receptors originate from a human donor in a cohort sampled during active COVID-19. Both conserved end residues are part of each CDR3. A D gene is named only where the DNA matches it firmly. Not every row has a clone size; where given, it reads once, few, many or a size class.

size | J | V | D | DNA | CDR3
NA | TRBJ1-4 | TRBV24-1 | TRBD1 | TGTGCCACCAGCGAACGGACCGGGACAGGGGTAACAAAACTGTTTTTT | CATSERTGTGVTKLFF
NA | TRBJ1-1 | TRBV12-3/TRBV12-4 | TRBD1 | TGTGCCAGCAGTTACTACAGGGGTACTGAAGCTTTCTTT | CASSYYRGTEAFF
NA | TRBJ2-3 | TRBV3-1/TRBV3-2 | NA | TGTGCCAGCAGCCAATCAGTCCCAGGTACGCAGTATTTT | CASSQSVPGTQYF
NA | TRBJ2-5 | TRBV6-2/TRBV6-3 | TRBD2 | TGTGCCAGCAGTCCCGGGGGGGAGAGGGAGACCCAGTACTTC | CASSPGGERETQYF
once | TRBJ1-4 | TRBV19 | NA | TGTGCCAGTACCCAGGGCTCTGCAACTAATGAAAAACTGTTTTTT | CASTQGSATNEKLFF
NA | TRBJ1-4 | TRBV6-1 | NA | TGTGCCAGCAGTGAAGACAGACGGGAAAAACTGTTTTTT | CASSEDRREKLFF
NA | TRBJ1-1 | TRBV7-2 | TRBD1 | TGTGCCAGCAGCTTGAGACAGGGAAGGGGGAACACTGAAGCTTTCTTT | CASSLRQGRGNTEAFF
NA | TRBJ2-7 | TRBV11-2 | TRBD2 | TGTGCCAGCAGCTTAGACATTAGCGGGAGGGCTTCTCCCGAGCAGTACTTC | CASSLDISGRASPEQYF
NA | TRBJ1-6 | TRBV2 | NA | TGTGCCAGCAGTGAGTTCGGAACAGACCTTGCTTTCTCTCCCCTCCACTTT | CASSEFGTDLAFSPLHF
NA | TRBJ2-3 | TRBV7-9 | TRBD2 | TGTGCCAGCAGCTTCGGGGGGGTGGACGCAGATACGCAGTATTTT | CASSFGGVDADTQYF
once | TRBJ2-1 | TRBV18 | NA | TGTGCCAGCTCACCCAGTTTTTTCGATGAGCAGTTCTTC | CASSPSFFDEQFF
NA | TRBJ1-2 | TRBV7-2 | NA | TGTGCCAGCAGCTTAGCTGGGGCAGGGAACTATGGCTACACCTTC | CASSLAGAGNYGYTF
NA | TRBJ2-3 | TRBV7-2 | TRBD2 | TGTGCCAGCAGCTTCCGCCCTGGGGGGGAAGATACGCAGTATTTT | CASSFRPGGEDTQYF
NA | TRBJ1-2 | TRBV5-1 | TRBD1 | TGCGCCAGCAGCTTGGCAGGGACAGGGGTTGACTATGGCTACACCTTC | CASSLAGTGVDYGYTF
NA | TRBJ2-5 | TRBV4-1 | NA | TGCGCCAGCAGCCAAGTCCGACAGTACCAAGAGACCCAGTACTTC | CASSQVRQYQETQYF
NA | TRBJ2-3 | TRBV27 | TRBD1 | TGTGCCAGCAGTTCTGGGACAGGTATACTCACAGATACGCAGTATTTT | CASSSGTGILTDTQYF
many | TRBJ2-7 | TRBV21-1 | NA | TGTGCCAGCAGCAGGGAACTTTACAGGGAAAGGGCCTACGAGCAGTACTTC | CASSRELYRERAYEQYF
NA | TRBJ1-3 | TRBV18 | NA | TGTGCCAGCTCCCCTACTTCTGGAAACACCATATATTTT | CASSPTSGNTIYF
NA | TRBJ2-3 | TRBV10-3 | TRBD2 | TGTGCCAGGGGGATTAATAATAGGCGGGAGGATTCAGATACGCAGTATTTT | CARGINNRREDSDTQYF
NA | TRBJ2-5 | TRBV6-5 | TRBD1 | TGTGCCAGCAGTTACACAGGGGCCGGGGAGACCCAGTACTTC | CASSYTGAGETQYF
NA | TRBJ1-2 | TRBV15 | NA | TGTGCCACCAGCAGAGAAGCGGGCAGGGAGGGCGGCTACACCTTC | CATSREAGREGGYTF
NA | TRBJ2-7 | TRBV2 | TRBD2 | TGTGCCTCCCTCCGGGGGGGGTCTCCCTACGAGCAGTACTTC | CASLRGGSPYEQYF
NA | TRBJ2-7 | TRBV19 | TRBD2 | TGTGCCAGTAGTGAACTAGCGGGAGACGAGCAGTACTTC | CASSELAGDEQYF
NA | TRBJ2-7 | TRBV9 | TRBD2 | TGTGCCAGCAGCGTAGGAACGACTAGCGGGAGTCTAGTCTACGAGCAGTACTTC | CASSVGTTSGSLVYEQYF
NA | TRBJ1-6 | TRBV30 | TRBD1 | TGTGCCTGGCGGGACAGGGATGATTCACCCCTCCACTTT | CAWRDRDDSPLHF
once | TRBJ1-3 | TRBV5-1 | NA | TGCGCCAGCAGCACGGACAGCTCTGGAAACACCATATATTTT | CASSTDSSGNTIYF
NA | TRBJ2-1 | TRBV11-2 | TRBD1 | TGTGCCAGCAGGACCGGGACAGGGTTTTACAATGAGCAGTTCTTC | CASRTGTGFYNEQFF
NA | TRBJ2-7 | TRBV5-4 | TRBD2 | TGTGCCAGCAGCGGGGGACTAGCGGGAGGATACTACGAGCAGTACTTC | CASSGGLAGGYYEQYF
few | TRBJ2-7 | TRBV7-8 | TRBD2 | TGTGCCAGCAGCGCCGGCGGGGGTGCCTCCTACGAGCAGTACTTC | CASSAGGGASYEQYF
NA | TRBJ1-2 | TRBV7-2 | NA | TGTGCCAGCAGCTTAGCGGGGCAGCTAGATGGCTACACCTTC | CASSLAGQLDGYTF
few | TRBJ2-7 | TRBV7-2 | NA | TGTGCCAGCAGCTTGTTACTAGACCCCTACGAGCAGTACTTC | CASSLLLDPYEQYF
NA | TRBJ2-2 | TRBV18 | TRBD1 | TGTGCCAGCTCACCACTACCCGGGACAGGGGGCACCGGGGAGCTGTTTTTT | CASSPLPGTGGTGELFF
NA | TRBJ1-2 | TRBV11-3 | NA | TGTGCCAGCAGCTTAGGACCAGGGTATGGCTACACCTTC | CASSLGPGYGYTF
NA | TRBJ1-4 | TRBV2 | TRBD1 | TGTGCCAGCAGTGAACCCCGGGACAGTGCAACTAATGAAAAACTGTTTTTT | CASSEPRDSATNEKLFF
NA | TRBJ2-1 | TRBV3-1/TRBV3-2 | TRBD2 | TGTGCCAGCAGCCTCAGAGGGATAGCGGGAGACAATGAGCAGTTCTTC | CASSLRGIAGDNEQFF
NA | TRBJ2-1 | TRBV4-3 | TRBD2 | TGCGCCAGCAGCCAAGAACTGGCGGGAGGGGGTGCTGAGCAGTTCTTC | CASSQELAGGGAEQFF
NA | TRBJ1-1 | TRBV28 | NA | TGTGCCAGCCACATACAGGGTGGCGCTGAAGCTTTCTTT | CASHIQGGAEAFF
NA | TRBJ2-1 | TRBV7-9 | TRBD2 | TGTGCCAGCAGCTTAAAAACTAGCGGTAACAATGAGCAGTTCTTC | CASSLKTSGNNEQFF
NA | TRBJ2-7 | TRBV10-3 | NA | TGTGCCATCAGTGAGTTCCAGGGCTACGAGCAGTACTTC | CAISEFQGYEQYF
NA | TRBJ2-1 | TRBV5-1 | TRBD2 | TGCGCCAGCAGCTTAGGGACTAGCAATGAGCAGTTCTTC | CASSLGTSNEQFF
NA | TRBJ2-5 | TRBV6-1 | TRBD1 | TGTGCCAGCAGTGAGGACACCGGGACAGGGATAGAGACCCAGTACTTC | CASSEDTGTGIETQYF
once | TRBJ2-7 | TRBV5-5 | TRBD2 | TGTGCCAGCAGCTTGACTAGCGGGTGGCCCTCCTACGAGCAGTACTTC | CASSLTSGWPSYEQYF
NA | TRBJ1-2 | TRBV6-5 | NA | TGTGCCAGCATGTCAGGACAACCTGGCTACACCTTC | CASMSGQPGYTF
NA | TRBJ2-5 | TRBV5-1 | NA | TGCGCCAGCAGCTTTGCGGGGGCCCAAGAGACCCAGTACTTC | CASSFAGAQETQYF
NA | TRBJ2-1 | TRBV11-2 | TRBD1 | TGTGCCAGCAGTTCGAACAGGGGCTACAATGAGCAGTTCTTC | CASSSNRGYNEQFF
NA | TRBJ1-5 | TRBV30 | NA | TGTGCCTGGAGTGCCCAGGGTGGGAAGGCCCAGCATTTT | CAWSAQGGKAQHF
NA | TRBJ2-6 | TRBV2 | NA | TGTGCCAGCAGTGGACCGGGTTTCCCTGGGGCCAACGTCCTGACTTTC | CASSGPGFPGANVLTF
NA | TRBJ2-7 | TRBV5-1 | NA | TGCGCCAGCAGCTTGGCTAGCCGTTCGAAGCAGTACTTC | CASSLASRSKQYF
NA | TRBJ2-2 | TRBV5-1 | NA | TGCGCCAGCACGGGATACGGGGCGAACACCGGGGAGCTGTTTTTT | CASTGYGANTGELFF
NA | TRBJ2-5 | TRBV29-1 | NA | TGCAGCGCGGCTCAAGAGACCCAGTACTTC | CSAAQETQYF
NA | TRBJ1-4 | TRBV10-1 | TRBD1 | TGCGCCAGCAGTTTCTTCCGACAGGGATGGGATGAAAAACTGTTTTTT | CASSFFRQGWDEKLFF
NA | TRBJ2-5 | TRBV24-1 | TRBD1 | TGTGCCACCAGTGATGCAGGGGGCTTCTCGGAGACCCAGTACTTC | CATSDAGGFSETQYF
NA | TRBJ2-1 | TRBV7-2 | TRBD1 | TGTGCCAGCAGCTCCGAACCAGGACAGGGTTACAATGAGCAGTTCTTC | CASSSEPGQGYNEQFF
NA | TRBJ2-2 | TRBV7-9 | NA | TGTGCCAGCAGCAGGGACATTACCGGGGAGCTGTTTTTT | CASSRDITGELFF
medium-sized | TRBJ1-2 | TRBV7-6 | NA | TGTGCCAGCAGCCGCCTGGGGGGTCAAGCCGGCTACACCTTC | CASSRLGGQAGYTF
NA | TRBJ2-2 | TRBV5-1 | TRBD2 | TGCGCCAGCAGTCTACTAGCGGGAGTGATAAACACCGGGGAGCTGTTTTTT | CASSLLAGVINTGELFF
NA | TRBJ2-5 | TRBV29-1 | NA | TGCAGCGTAGGGGCCCATCTTCGCCCTCAAGAGACCCAGTACTTC | CSVGAHLRPQETQYF
NA | TRBJ1-5 | TRBV29-1 | TRBD1 | TGCAGCGTATTGACAGGGGGCATTAATCAGCCCCAGCATTTT | CSVLTGGINQPQHF
NA | TRBJ1-2 | TRBV7-3 | NA | TGTGCCAGCAGCTTAAACCCAAGGGACTCGGAAGGCTACACCTTC | CASSLNPRDSEGYTF
NA | TRBJ2-7 | TRBV27 | TRBD2 | TGTGCCAGCAGTCCGTTATCGGGGGGGTCCGAGCAGTACTTC | CASSPLSGGSEQYF